This T cell receptor beta chain came from a study of human T cells and chemical hapten exposure. General study findings and limits: PT1 expanded TCR counts and patch test score correlated positively.

The CDR3 is made up of 19 amino acids. Germline lookup yields CDR1 SGDLS and CDR2 YYNGEE. Trimming took off 0 bases at V and 1 base at J, with 21 bases between the two ends. Regarding this clonotype: Its antigen is not known.

Time point in this sample: pre-sensitization, week 0. This sample's treatment: therapeutic diphenylcyclopropenone sensitization with weekly scalp DPC. A single record per CDR3 protein comes from TCRdb applying MiXCR to the RACE reads. This sample has around 200,000 distinct CDR3 sequences; almost 30% occur once, and the top ten carry roughly 3%. The chain couples TRBV9 to TRBJ2-3; perhaps D is TRBD1 or TRBD2 (5 bases each). The sequencing used whole blood, collected in connection with sensitization to the hapten diphenylcyclopropenone (DPC). The sequence derives from a woman aged 25 to 45 with alopecia areata. Some clones in this sample may be carry-over from other donors' samples. The DNA of the CDR3 is TGTGCCAGCAGCGTAGCTACTATTACGTGGCTGGGGGGCACAGATACGCAGTATTTT. Residues: CASSVATITWLGGTDTQYF.